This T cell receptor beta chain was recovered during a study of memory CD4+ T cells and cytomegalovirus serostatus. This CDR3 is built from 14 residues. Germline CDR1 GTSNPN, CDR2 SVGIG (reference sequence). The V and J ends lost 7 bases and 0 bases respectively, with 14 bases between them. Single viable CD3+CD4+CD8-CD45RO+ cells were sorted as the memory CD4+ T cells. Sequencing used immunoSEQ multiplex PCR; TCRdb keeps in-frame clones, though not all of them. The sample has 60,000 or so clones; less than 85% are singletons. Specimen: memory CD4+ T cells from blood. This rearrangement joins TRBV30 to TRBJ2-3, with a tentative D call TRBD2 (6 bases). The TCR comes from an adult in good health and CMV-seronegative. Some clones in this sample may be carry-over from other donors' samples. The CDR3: CASRRGTSTDTQYF. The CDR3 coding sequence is TGTGCCTCCCGGCGCGGGACTAGCACAGATACGCAGTATTTT.